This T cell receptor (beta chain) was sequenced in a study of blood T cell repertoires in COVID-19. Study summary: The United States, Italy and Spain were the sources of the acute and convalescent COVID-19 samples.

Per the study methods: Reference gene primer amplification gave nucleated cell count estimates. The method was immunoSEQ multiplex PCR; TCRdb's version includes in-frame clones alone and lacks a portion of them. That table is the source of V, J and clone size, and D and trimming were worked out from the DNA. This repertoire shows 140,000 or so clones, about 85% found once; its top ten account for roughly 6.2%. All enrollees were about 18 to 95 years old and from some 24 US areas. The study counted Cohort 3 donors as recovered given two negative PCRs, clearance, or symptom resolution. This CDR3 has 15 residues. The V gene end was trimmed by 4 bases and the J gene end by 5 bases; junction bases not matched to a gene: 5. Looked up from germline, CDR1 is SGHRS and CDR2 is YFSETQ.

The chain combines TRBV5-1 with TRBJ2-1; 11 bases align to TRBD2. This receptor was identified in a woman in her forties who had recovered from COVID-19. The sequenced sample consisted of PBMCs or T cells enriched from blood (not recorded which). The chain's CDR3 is CASSPLSGRDNEQFF. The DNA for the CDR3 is TGCGCCAGCAGCCCGCTTAGCGGGAGGGACAATGAGCAGTTCTTC.